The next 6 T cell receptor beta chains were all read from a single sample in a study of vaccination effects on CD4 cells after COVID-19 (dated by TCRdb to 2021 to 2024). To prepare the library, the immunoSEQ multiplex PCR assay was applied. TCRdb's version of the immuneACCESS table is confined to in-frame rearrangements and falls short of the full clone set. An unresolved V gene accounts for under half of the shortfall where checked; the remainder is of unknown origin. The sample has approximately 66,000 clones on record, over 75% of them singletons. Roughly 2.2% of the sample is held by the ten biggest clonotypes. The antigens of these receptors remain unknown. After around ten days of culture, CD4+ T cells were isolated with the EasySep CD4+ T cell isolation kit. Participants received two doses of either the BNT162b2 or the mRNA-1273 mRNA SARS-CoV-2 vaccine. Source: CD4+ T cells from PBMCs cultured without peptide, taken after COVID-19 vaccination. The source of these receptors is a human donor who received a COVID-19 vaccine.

The CDR3: CASSGASGGLTDTQYF. The CDR3 bases are TGTGCCAGCAGTGGGGCTTCGGGGGGCCTCACAGATACGCAGTATTTT. The chain has TRBV2 and TRBJ2-3, with a tentative D call TRBD2 (7 bases). The germline V gene has CDR1 SNHLY and CDR2 FYNNEI. The CDR3 covers 16 residues. Trimming left V 4 bases short and J 2 bases short, with 16 bases between.

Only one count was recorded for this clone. Written as DNA, the CDR3 is TGTGCCAGCAGCGATGGGCAGGGTAGCAATCAGCCCCAGCATTTT. Encoded protein: CASSDGQGSNQPQHF. The V and J genes are TRBV2 and TRBJ1-5; tentatively, D is TRBD1 (5 bases). From germline, CDR1 is SNHLY and CDR2 FYNNEI. The CDR3 extends over 15 amino acids. V dropped 6 bases and J dropped 0 bases, with 12 bases sitting between them. The full variable domain, completed using reference TRBV2 and TRBJ1-5, is EPEVTQTPSHQVTQMGQEVILRCVPISNHLYFYWYRQILGQKVEFLVSFYNNEISEKSEIFDDQFSVERPDGSNFTLKIRSTKLEDSAMYFCASSDGQGSNQPQHFGDGTRLSIL.

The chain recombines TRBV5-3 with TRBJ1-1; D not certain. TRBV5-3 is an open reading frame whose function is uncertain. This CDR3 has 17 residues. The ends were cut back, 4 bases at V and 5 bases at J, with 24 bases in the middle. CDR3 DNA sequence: TGTGCCAGAAGCACCTCGGGCCCGACCATCAAGGGAACTGAAGCTTTCTTT. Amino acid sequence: CARSTSGPTIKGTEAFF.

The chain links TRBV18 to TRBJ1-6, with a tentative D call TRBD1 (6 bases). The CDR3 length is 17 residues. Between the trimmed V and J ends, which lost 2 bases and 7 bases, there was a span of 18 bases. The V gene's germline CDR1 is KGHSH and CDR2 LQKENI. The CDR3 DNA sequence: TGTGCCAGCTCACCAGAGGGGTCCAGGGGAGGCAATTCACCCCTCCACTTT. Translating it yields CASSPEGSRGGNSPLHF.

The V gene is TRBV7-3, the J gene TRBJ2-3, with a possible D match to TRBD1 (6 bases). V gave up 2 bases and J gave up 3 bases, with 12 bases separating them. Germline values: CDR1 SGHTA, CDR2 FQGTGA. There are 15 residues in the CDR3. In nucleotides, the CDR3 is TGTGCCAGCAGCTTATTTCCAGGGGAAACAGATACGCAGTATTTT. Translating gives CASSLFPGETDTQYF.

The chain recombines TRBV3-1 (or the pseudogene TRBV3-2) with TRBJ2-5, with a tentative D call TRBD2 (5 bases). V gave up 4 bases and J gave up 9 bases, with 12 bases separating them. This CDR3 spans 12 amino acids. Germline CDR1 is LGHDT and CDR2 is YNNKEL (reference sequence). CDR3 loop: CASSLASGAQYF. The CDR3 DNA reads TGTGCCAGCAGCCTTGCGTCCGGGGCCCAGTACTTC.